The 9 T cell receptor beta chains below come from one sample, sequenced in a study of blood T cell repertoires in COVID-19. Measured with immunoSEQ multiplex PCR; TCRdb has only the in-frame clones, and not every one. The table has about 230,000 clones, roughly 85% seen once. The sequenced sample was peripheral blood. All receptors derive from a man aged 50 to 59 with COVID-19, enrolled during active disease.

The chain recombines TRBV7-8 with TRBJ1-2; D is unclear. The CDR3 totals 13 residues. V shed 5 bases and J shed 7 bases, with 14 bases lying between them. The germline CDR1 and CDR2 sequences are SGHVS and FQNEAQ. CDR3 bases: TGTGCCAGCAGCCCCTCGTTTGGCCTTGGCTACACCTTC. It encodes CASSPSFGLGYTF.

This chain connects TRBV30 to TRBJ2-2; D is uncertain. Germline V gives CDR1 GTSNPN, CDR2 SVGIG (reference sequence). V lost 2 bases and J 6 bases, leaving 10 bases between the germline ends. This CDR3 has 13 amino acids. CDR3: CAWSLRRPGELFF. The CDR3 nucleotides are TGTGCCTGGAGTTTACGGCGGCCCGGGGAGCTGTTTTTT. The full variable domain, rest sourced from reference TRBV30 and TRBJ2-2, is SQTIHQWPATLVQPVGSPLSLECTVEGTSNPNLYWYRQAAGRGLQLLFYSVGIGQISSEVPQNLSASRPQDRQFILSSKKLLLSDSGFYLCAWSLRRPGELFFGEGSRLTVL.

The gene calls are TRBV3-1 (or the pseudogene TRBV3-2) and TRBJ2-1; possibly TRBD1 for D (5 bases). Germline V gene lookup returns CDR1 LGHDT and CDR2 YNNKEL (reference sequence). The V and J ends lost 4 bases and 2 bases respectively, with 12 bases between them. The CDR3 consists of 15 residues. The CDR3 DNA follows: TGTGCCAGCAGCCCCGCCAGGGTAACCTACAATGAGCAGTTCTTC. As protein: CASSPARVTYNEQFF.

The chain uses TRBV5-1 and TRBJ2-7; D is possibly TRBD1 (6 bases). The germline gives CDR1 SGHRS, CDR2 YFSETQ. The ends were cut back, 3 bases at V and 9 bases at J, with 22 bases in the middle. CDR3 length: 15 residues. In nucleotides, the CDR3 is TGCGCCAGCAGCTCGAATACCGGACAGACCGGAGGGCAGTACTTC. Translation gives CASSSNTGQTGGQYF.

The rearrangement links TRBV28 to TRBJ2-3; 9 nucleotides line up with TRBD2. The germline CDR1 and CDR2 sequences are MDHEN and SYDVKM. The CDR3 sequence is 13 residues long. The V gene end was trimmed by 7 bases and the J gene end by 3 bases; junction bases not matched to a gene: 2. The DNA for the CDR3 is TGTGCCAGCAACCTAGCGGGGACAGATACGCAGTATTTT. Protein product: CASNLAGTDTQYF.

This chain joins TRBV4-2 and TRBJ1-5; 7 nucleotides line up with TRBD1. There are 16 residues in the CDR3. Per the germline V gene, CDR1 is LGHNA and CDR2 is YNFKEQ. J was trimmed by 0 bases and V by 4 bases; bases with no gene match: 6. In DNA, the CDR3 is TGTGCCAGCAGCCCGGGACAGTTATATAGCAATCAGCCCCAGCATTTT. Protein product: CASSPGQLYSNQPQHF.

This clone was counted once. The V gene is TRBV2, the J gene TRBJ1-5; D gene unclear. The V end was cut by 3 bases, the J end by 0 bases, with 6 bases between. This CDR3 is built from 14 residues. The V gene's germline CDR1 is SNHLY and CDR2 FYNNEI. CDR3 loop: CASSDRYSNQPQHF. The CDR3 DNA reads TGTGCCAGCAGTGACAGGTATAGCAATCAGCCCCAGCATTTT.

The chain has TRBV10-2 and TRBJ1-4, with D unclear. Germline V lookup: CDR1 WSHSY, CDR2 SAAADI. This CDR3 is built from 14 residues. Trimming took off 3 bases at V and 1 base at J, with 6 bases between the two ends. Written as DNA, the CDR3 is TGCGCCAGCAGTGATCAGTTAACTAATGAAAAACTGTTTTTT. This gives the protein CASSDQLTNEKLFF.

The genes are TRBV3-1 (or the pseudogene TRBV3-2) and TRBJ1-2; D may be TRBD1 (6 bases). CDR3 length: 13 amino acids. Per the germline V gene, CDR1 is LGHDT and CDR2 is YNNKEL (reference sequence). Between the trimmed V and J ends, which lost 1 base and 6 bases, there was a span of 9 bases. DNA of the CDR3: TGTGCCAGCAGCCAAGGACAGGTCCATGGCTACACCTTC. Translating gives CASSQGQVHGYTF.